The rows below give T cell receptor beta chains drawn from one sample of a study of identical twins. TCRdb recomputed calls from the 5' RACE reads with MiXCR, one row per CDR3 protein. The data show 500,000 or so distinct CDR3 sequences, roughly an eighth seen once. The same sample was also used in a study of yellow fever vaccine responses in identical twins.

Sequencing input: CD4+ T cells sorted from blood. These receptors came from a woman aged 18-29 years in good health. CDR3s include the opening cysteine and the closing phenylalanine or tryptophan. A D gene is named only where the DNA matches it firmly. Size tells how often a clone was seen (once, few, many) or the class of an expanded clone, and some rows leave it out.

CDR3 length	V gene	clone size	D gene	J gene	CDR3 DNA	CDR3 protein
15	TRBV20-1	few	.	TRBJ1-1	TGCAGTGCTAGAGACCCCATCGGGCTGAACACTGAAGCTTTCTTT	CSARDPIGLNTEAFF
14	TRBV4-2	many	.	TRBJ2-2	TGTGCCAGCAGCCAAGATAAGGGCGCCGGGGAGCTGTTTTTT	CASSQDKGAGELFF
16	TRBV20-1	.	.	TRBJ1-3	TGCAGTGCTAGAAGTGGGTCAGGATACTCTGGAAACACCATATATTTT	CSARSGSGYSGNTIYF
14	TRBV19	.	TRBD2	TRBJ2-1	TGTGCCAGTAGTATATCGGGAGGGCGGGGTGAGCAGTTCTTC	CASSISGGRGEQFF
16	TRBV3-1	.	TRBD1	TRBJ2-2	TGTGCCAGCAGCCAAGATACCGGGACAGCCACCGGGGAGCTGTTTTTT	CASSQDTGTATGELFF
20	TRBV7-2	.	TRBD2	TRBJ2-7	TGTGCCAGCAGCTTAGCTGGGGTGGGGCTAGCGGGAGGATCTTCCTACGAGCAGTACTTC	CASSLAGVGLAGGSSYEQYF
20	TRBV4-2	many	TRBD2	TRBJ2-7	TGTGCCAGCAGCCAAGATCTCGGTCTTGGGAGGGGTACTAAGTCCTACGAGCAGTACTTC	CASSQDLGLGRGTKSYEQYF
16	TRBV5-1	.	.	TRBJ1-1	TGCGCCAGCAGCACCCGGGACACGAGCATGAACACTGAAGCTTTCTTT	CASSTRDTSMNTEAFF
13	TRBV10-3	.	.	TRBJ2-7	TGTGCCATCACGCGGGACAAGGACTACGAGCAGTACTTC	CAITRDKDYEQYF
12	TRBV11-2	.	.	TRBJ2-1	TGTGCCAGCAGCTTAGATAGGAATCACCAGTTCTTC	CASSLDRNHQFF
13	TRBV20-1	few	TRBD1	TRBJ2-7	TGCAGTGCTAGCCGGGACAGACCCTACGAGCAGTACTTC	CSASRDRPYEQYF
11	TRBV4-1	.	.	TRBJ1-4	TGCGCCAGCAGCCAAGACGATGGACTGTTTTTT	CASSQDDGLFF
17	TRBV5-1	few	.	TRBJ1-2	TGCGCCAGCAGCTTGGGTCTCCCGCTTACCCGCGCCGATGGCTACACCTTC	CASSLGLPLTRADGYTF
16	TRBV28	.	TRBD1	TRBJ2-4	TGTGCCAGCAGTCCCCGGGACAGCTTAGCCAAAAACATTCAGTACTTC	CASSPRDSLAKNIQYF
14	TRBV12-5	.	.	TRBJ2-3	TGTGCTAGTGGTTTGATGCGTAGCACAGATACGCAGTATTTT	CASGLMRSTDTQYF
15	TRBV4-3	few	.	TRBJ2-1	TGCGCCAGCAGCCAAGAACAGGGTTGGTACAATGAGCAGTTCTTC	CASSQEQGWYNEQFF
14	TRBV6-1	few	.	TRBJ1-5	TGTGCCGTGCAGAGCGGCGGAGGCAATCAGCCCCAGCATTTT	CAVQSGGGNQPQHF
13	TRBV20-1	many	.	TRBJ2-3	TGCAGTGCTGGTTCTAGCGGCACAGATACGCAGTATTTT	CSAGSSGTDTQYF
13	TRBV6-6	few	.	TRBJ1-2	TGTGCCAGCAGCTACGGACGGAACTATGGCTACACCTTC	CASSYGRNYGYTF
15	TRBV7-9	.	.	TRBJ2-2	TGTGCCAGCAACTTAAAGGGGTTGAACACCGGGGAGCTGTTTTTT	CASNLKGLNTGELFF
17	TRBV7-2	.	TRBD2	TRBJ2-1	TGTGCCAGCAGCTTCTCCACCTCTTGGGGGACTAGCAATGAGCAGTTCTTC	CASSFSTSWGTSNEQFF
16	TRBV15	many	.	TRBJ1-2	TGTGCCACCAGCAGTATACGAACAGGGCAAGGCTATGGCTACACCTTC	CATSSIRTGQGYGYTF
12	TRBV29-1	.	TRBD1	TRBJ2-7	TGCAGCGTTCGGACAGGGGGCGGGGAGCAGTACTTC	CSVRTGGGEQYF
18	TRBV11-2	.	TRBD2	TRBJ2-1	TGTGCCAGCAGCTTAGTCCATCTAGCGGGGGGGCTCTACAATGAGCAGTTCTTC	CASSLVHLAGGLYNEQFF
15	TRBV27	.	.	TRBJ1-6	TGTGCCAGCAGTCCTCAGGGGCAGGGTAATTCACCCCTCCACTTT	CASSPQGQGNSPLHF
16	TRBV10-3	.	.	TRBJ2-2	TGTGCCATCAGTGAACACACAGGGACGAACACCGGGGAGCTGTTTTTT	CAISEHTGTNTGELFF
11	TRBV20-1	few	.	TRBJ2-1	TGCAGTGCGAGGCTCCAGGGTAGGCAGTTCTTC	CSARLQGRQFF
16	TRBV4-3	.	.	TRBJ1-6	TGCGCCAGCAGCCAAGTAGGAAGGGGACAAATTTCACCCCTCCACTTT	CASSQVGRGQISPLHF